This T cell receptor (beta chain) was sequenced for a study of tumor-infiltrating lymphocytes in glioblastoma multiforme. The CDR3 loop spans 13 amino acids. Trimming pared 3 bases from V and 13 bases from J, leaving 19 bases between. Germline loops: CDR1 DFQATT, CDR2 SNEGSKA (reference sequence). Study-wide findings and caveats: RNA-based TCR sequencing may distort clone frequencies, since cells carry unequal TCR transcript numbers.

TCR beta libraries were built from RNA through three nested multiplex PCR rounds using modified ARM-PCR. One entry per CDR3 protein, called by TCRdb with MiXCR from the multiplex PCR reads. Of roughly 13,000 distinct CDR3 sequences in the sample, around 60% were seen once. This clonotype appeared a single time. The antigen is unknown. The genes are TRBV20-1 and TRBJ2-1; the D gene is possibly TRBD1 (5 bases). The sample consisted of brain tumor tissue. This TCR came from a male donor with glioblastoma. CDR3 DNA sequence: TGCAGTGCTAGGGACAATTTTCAAGAGACCCAGTTCTTC. Encoded protein: CSARDNFQETQFF.